The 27 T cell receptor beta chains in this list originate from one sample, sequenced in a study of response to subunit inactivated influenza vaccine. One entry per CDR3 protein, called by TCRdb with MiXCR from the RT-PCR reads. The sample includes 300,000 to 350,000 distinct CDR3 sequences, around a fifth seen only once; the top ten take roughly 10%. The specimen comprised PBMCs from blood, sampled about 19 months after vaccination. These receptors originate from a man between 50 and 75 years old who received an inactivated influenza vaccine.

This clonotype came up many times. The chain couples TRBV10-1 to TRBJ2-3; 8 nucleotides line up with TRBD1. The V segment lost 6 bases and the J segment 3 bases; nucleotides outside the gene matches: 2. Germline V gene data show CDR1 as WNHNN and CDR2 as SYGVQD (reference sequence). The CDR3 is 13 amino acids. For the CDR3, the DNA is TGCGCCAGCAGCCGGACAGGGACAGATACGCAGTATTTT. It is translated as CASSRTGTDTQYF.

The rearrangement links TRBV20-1 to TRBJ1-5, with D possibly being TRBD1 (5 bases). Per the germline V gene, CDR1 is DFQATT and CDR2 is SNEGSKA (reference sequence). CDR3 length: 14 amino acids. Deletions cut 3 bases from V and 5 bases from J, with 14 bases between. The CDR3 nucleotides are TGCAGTGCTAGGCCCGCCCAGGGCTATCAGCCCCAGCATTTT. It encodes CSARPAQGYQPQHF.

The chain joins TRBV6-5 to TRBJ1-4; D is ambiguous. The CDR3 extends over 15 amino acids. V was trimmed by 2 bases and J by 8 bases, leaving 15 bases between them. The germline V gene encodes CDR1 MNHEY and CDR2 SVGAGI. The CDR3 bases are TGTGCCAGCAGTTACCGCCCGAGGAGTGGGGAAAAACTGTTTTTT. Encoded protein: CASSYRPRSGEKLFF.

The rearrangement links TRBV7-9 to TRBJ1-1; D not resolved. Trimming shortened V by 0 bases and J by 6 bases, and 5 bases separated the two germline ends. CDR1 SEHNR and CDR2 FQNEAQ come from the germline V gene (reference sequence). CDR3 size: 12 residues. CDR3 residues: CASSLAVSEAFF. In nucleotides, the CDR3 is TGTGCCAGCAGCTTAGCAGTTTCTGAAGCTTTCTTT.

The V call is TRBV29-1, the J call TRBJ2-1; 7 bases are shared with TRBD1. The CDR3 length is 15 residues. Unmatched junction bases numbered 6, after V lost 1 base and J lost 3 bases. The germline CDR1 and CDR2 sequences are SQVTM and ANQGSEA. The CDR3: CSVEGPGQVYNEQFF. CDR3 nucleotides: TGCAGCGTTGAAGGTCCCGGACAGGTCTACAATGAGCAGTTCTTC.

In its sample, this clonotype was seen many times. This chain joins TRBV28 and TRBJ1-6; the match to TRBD1 covers 9 bases. V dropped 6 bases and J dropped 5; count of bases not matched to a gene: 5. In germline, CDR1 is MDHEN, CDR2 SYDVKM. There are 15 residues in the CDR3. As DNA, the CDR3 is TGTGCCAGCAGCTCAGGACAGGGGAATAATTCACCCCTCCACTTT. Translated: CASSSGQGNNSPLHF.

The V and J genes are TRBV9 and TRBJ2-7, with D unclear. The CDR3 loop spans 14 amino acids. Trimming shortened V by 0 bases and J by 2 bases, and 9 bases separated the two germline ends. Germline V lookup: CDR1 SGDLS, CDR2 YYNGEE. CDR3: CASSVGASAYEQYF. Here the CDR3 DNA reads TGTGCCAGCAGCGTAGGAGCGTCGGCCTACGAGCAGTACTTC. The variable domain in full, completed from reference TRBV9 and TRBJ2-7, reads DSGVTQTPKHLITATGQRVTLRCSPRSGDLSVYWYQQSLDQGLQFLIQYYNGEERAKGNILERFSAQQFPDLHSELNLSSLELGDSALYFCASSVGASAYEQYFGPGTRLTVT.

This clonotype was observed many times. The rearrangement links TRBV19 to TRBJ1-4; D ambiguous. The germline gives CDR1 LNHDA, CDR2 SQIVND (reference sequence). The CDR3 runs 14 residues. V dropped 2 bases and J dropped 4 bases, with 8 bases sitting between them. The CDR3 is CASSIHRGNEKLFF. The CDR3 nucleotides are TGTGCCAGTAGTATACATCGAGGTAATGAAAAACTGTTTTTT.

The table lists this clonotype with a few counts. The rearrangement links TRBV2 to TRBJ2-1; D is unresolved. From germline, CDR1 is SNHLY and CDR2 FYNNEI. The CDR3 totals 11 residues. V lost 4 bases, J lost 6 bases, and 4 bases lay in between. CDR3 loop: CASSVGNEQFF. The CDR3, as DNA: TGTGCCAGCAGTGTGGGCAATGAGCAGTTCTTC.

This clonotype was detected a few times. The J gene is TRBJ1-2, the V gene TRBV9; a possible D gene is TRBD1 (5 bases). CDR1 is SGDLS, CDR2 YYNGEE, per germline. The CDR3 is 15 amino acids. The V end was cut by 4 bases, the J end by 4 bases, with 17 bases between. The CDR3 spells CASSIGTETTYGYTF. CDR3 DNA: TGTGCCAGCAGCATCGGGACGGAGACAACCTATGGCTACACCTTC.

This clonotype turned up a few times. In DNA, the CDR3 is TGCAGTGCTAGAGGGTTTCCGGGGAGTCCGAGGGATGAGCAGTTCTTC. Its translation: CSARGFPGSPRDEQFF. The rearrangement links TRBV20-1 to TRBJ2-1, with TRBD2 as a possible D gene (5 bases). The germline gives CDR1 DFQATT, CDR2 SNEGSKA (reference sequence). The CDR3 length is 16 residues. V was cut by 1 base and J by 8 bases, with 21 bases left in between.

The CDR3 here is CASSQPTGGGKLFF. The CDR3 nucleotides read TGCGCCAGCAGCCAACCGACAGGGGGTGGAAAACTGTTTTTT. V usage is TRBV4-3 and J usage is TRBJ1-4; 9 bases are shared with TRBD1. This CDR3 region has 14 residues. Losses at the gene ends were 2 bases for V and 10 bases for J; bases not matched to a gene: 5. CDR1 LGHNA and CDR2 YSLEER come from the germline V gene.

The CDR3 region is CASSSSGEPEQYF. The CDR3 region has the DNA TGTGCCAGCAGCTCAAGTGGAGAACCCGAGCAGTACTTC. V gene TRBV5-5 combines with J gene TRBJ2-7; the D is unclear. V shed 3 bases and J shed 6 bases, with 13 bases lying between them. Germline CDR1 and CDR2: SGHKS and YYEKEE (reference sequence). The CDR3 extends over 13 amino acids.

This clonotype was observed a few times. This rearrangement joins TRBV20-1 to TRBJ2-7; possibly TRBD1 or TRBD2 for D (5 bases each). V lost 5 bases and J 0 bases, leaving 14 bases between the germline ends. The CDR3 loop spans 14 amino acids. Looked up from germline, CDR1 is DFQATT and CDR2 is SNEGSKA (reference sequence). CDR3: CSAGGRLPSYEQYF. The CDR3 region has the DNA TGCAGTGCTGGGGGACGGCTTCCCTCCTACGAGCAGTACTTC.

V usage is TRBV2 and J usage is TRBJ2-1, with 8 positions matching TRBD2. Germline values: CDR1 SNHLY, CDR2 FYNNEI. CDR3 size: 14 residues. V shed 5 bases, J shed 3 bases, and the junction held 3 bases outside the gene matches. CDR3 protein: CASSSGLDYNEQFF. CDR3 coding DNA: TGTGCCAGCAGTTCGGGACTAGACTACAATGAGCAGTTCTTC. The full variable domain, rest sourced from reference TRBV2 and TRBJ2-1, is EPEVTQTPSHQVTQMGQEVILRCVPISNHLYFYWYRQILGQKVEFLVSFYNNEISEKSEIFDDQFSVERPDGSNFTLKIRSTKLEDSAMYFCASSSGLDYNEQFFGPGTRLTVL.

This chain joins TRBV5-8 and TRBJ1-1; D is undetermined. The CDR3 is 14 amino acids. Trimming cost V 4 bases and J 1 base, with 11 bases left between them. Germline values: CDR1 SGHTS, CDR2 YDEGEE. The chain's CDR3 is CASSHRSGNTEAFF. In DNA, the CDR3 is TGTGCCAGCAGCCACCGCTCGGGGAACACTGAAGCTTTCTTT.

The rearrangement links TRBV20-1 to TRBJ2-7, with 9 nucleotides matching TRBD1. The CDR3 runs 16 residues. Looked up from germline, CDR1 is DFQATT and CDR2 is SNEGSKA (reference sequence). Germline trimming cut 3 bases from V and 2 bases from J; bases unmatched to any gene: 11. CDR3 amino acids: CSARKTGQGITYEQYF. The CDR3 DNA reads as TGCAGTGCTAGGAAGACGGGACAGGGTATAACCTACGAGCAGTACTTC.

In its sample, this clonotype was seen a few times. The chain employs TRBV7-9 and TRBJ2-1; D assignment may be TRBD1 or TRBD2 (5 bases each). CDR3 length: 14 residues. The germline V gene encodes CDR1 SEHNR and CDR2 FQNEAQ (reference sequence). Trimming stripped 5 bases from V and 3 bases from J, with 11 bases between. This CDR3 is CASSRGLDYNEQFF. The DNA for the CDR3 is TGTGCCAGCAGCCGGGGCCTAGACTACAATGAGCAGTTCTTC.

This sequence joins TRBV12-3 or TRBV12-4 and TRBJ2-7; 10 bases are shared with TRBD2. With 5 bases clipped from V and 4 bases from J, the junction kept 14 bases outside the gene matches. The CDR3 length is 17 residues. The CDR3 region is CASSLGTLAGWGYEQYF. CDR3 bases: TGTGCCAGCAGTCTCGGGACACTAGCGGGGTGGGGGTACGAGCAGTACTTC.

The CDR3 protein is CASSYGNGAGGRLTEQFF. The CDR3 DNA reads as TGTGCCAGCAGTTACGGCAATGGGGCGGGAGGGCGGTTAACAGAGCAGTTCTTC. The rearrangement uses TRBV6-5 and TRBJ2-1; TRBD2 aligns across 9 bases. From germline, CDR1 is MNHEY and CDR2 SVGAGI. The J segment lost 10 bases and the V segment lost 2 bases, leaving 18 bases of the junction unmatched. This CDR3 comprises 18 residues.

This clonotype has only one observation. The V gene is TRBV6-1, the J gene TRBJ2-7; 8 positions match TRBD2. CDR3 length: 15 amino acids. Germline loops: CDR1 MNHNS, CDR2 SASEGT. Trimming took 6 bases from V and 4 from J; bases not matched to a gene: 11. The chain's CDR3 is CASSRVRLALYEQYF. The CDR3 DNA reads TGTGCCAGCAGCCGCGTCCGACTAGCGCTTTACGAGCAGTACTTC.

The V call is TRBV6-2 or TRBV6-3, the J call TRBJ2-2, with 8 bases that match TRBD2. Per germline, CDR1 MNHEY and CDR2 SVGEGT. The trim removed 7 bases at V and 6 bases at J, leaving 10 bases unmatched. The CDR3 contains 15 residues. The DNA of the CDR3 is TGTGCCAGCAACACAATAGCGGGACTGCCCGGGGAGCTGTTTTTT. Protein: CASNTIAGLPGELFF.

The chain couples TRBV11-2 to TRBJ2-3, with 9 bases identical to TRBD1. The V gene end was trimmed by 7 bases and the J gene end by 1 base; junction bases not matched to a gene: 9. This CDR3 has 16 amino acids. The germline V gene encodes CDR1 SGHAT and CDR2 FQNNGV. The CDR3 DNA follows: TGTGCCAGCACACAGGGGGCGCATCCCCGCACAGATACGCAGTATTTT. Its translation is CASTQGAHPRTDTQYF.

The sample holds a few counts of this clonotype. The chain uses TRBV20-1 and TRBJ1-2, with no clear D. This CDR3 has 19 amino acids. V shed 0 bases and J shed 3 bases, with 26 bases lying between them. Germline V lookup: CDR1 DFQATT, CDR2 SNEGSKA (reference sequence). CDR3 residues: CSARELAGSRARPDYGYTF. The CDR3 DNA follows: TGCAGTGCTAGAGAGCTGGCGGGGTCGAGGGCTCGACCCGACTATGGCTACACCTTC.

V and J are TRBV5-6 and TRBJ1-5; D unclear. The V and J ends lost 2 bases and 0 bases respectively, with 9 bases between them. The germline gives CDR1 SGHDT, CDR2 YYEEEE. The CDR3 covers 15 residues. DNA of the CDR3: TGTGCCAGCAGCTTCGGCCAGATTAGCAATCAGCCCCAGCATTTT. Its translation: CASSFGQISNQPQHF.

This chain uses TRBV20-1 with TRBJ1-1; 8 bases are shared with TRBD1. Germline trimming cut 6 bases from V and 7 bases from J; bases unmatched to any gene: 16. The CDR3 runs 15 residues. Germline V CDR1 and CDR2: DFQATT, SNEGSKA (reference sequence). DNA of the CDR3: TGCAGTGCGGTAGATTTGGACAGGGAAATTAATGAAGCTTTCTTT. Its protein is CSAVDLDREINEAFF.

J is TRBJ1-2 and V is TRBV6-5; D might be TRBD1 (5 bases). Germline assignment: CDR1 MNHEY and CDR2 SVGAGI. The CDR3 spans 12 residues. The CDR3 is CAVQAPSYGYTF. For the CDR3, the DNA is TGTGCGGTACAGGCCCCTAGCTATGGCTACACCTTC.